The entry below describes one TCR beta chain. While infection was still active, Seattle patients were enrolled and then followed longitudinally. CDR1 and CDR2 from the germline V gene are PRHDT and FYEKMQ (reference sequence). The CDR3 sequence is 14 residues long. V lost 3 bases, J lost 8 bases, and 11 bases lay in between. The data originate from a study of blood T cell repertoires in COVID-19. Study context: PBMCs, B-cell-depleted T cells, or T cells provided the cDNA or gDNA that made up the material.

The repertoire was sequenced with immunoSEQ multiplex PCR; TCRdb's copy has only in-frame clones and lacks some. In the table there are 69,000 or so clones, about four fifths of which are singletons. Material for sequencing was peripheral blood. This sequence originates from a man aged 50 to 59 with COVID-19, enrolled during active disease. The chain combines TRBV13 with TRBJ1-6; D is unclear. This CDR3 reads CASSLGLGDSPLHF. The CDR3 DNA follows: TGTGCCAGCAGCTTGGGCTTGGGCGATTCACCCCTCCACTTT.